This TCR beta chain stems from a study of blood T cell repertoires in COVID-19. The protocol was immunoSEQ multiplex PCR, while the TCRdb copy is restricted to in-frame clones and leaves out a portion. The sample gives approximately 170,000 clones, about 83% of which show up once; approximately 2.6% is in the top ten. This sequence originates from an elderly woman with COVID-19, enrolled during active disease. Sequencing was performed on peripheral blood.

The CDR3 sequence is CASSLMGPDSYNEQFF. CDR3 sequence (DNA): TGTGCCAGCAGCTTAATGGGGCCCGACTCCTACAATGAGCAGTTCTTC. The chain uses TRBV7-3 and TRBJ2-1, with D tentatively TRBD1 (5 bases). Germline V lookup: CDR1 SGHTA, CDR2 FQGTGA. V was cut by 1 base and J by 0 bases, with 10 bases left in between. The CDR3 is 16 amino acids.